The 29 T cell receptor beta chains below come from one sample, sequenced in a study of OX40 agonist ivuxolimab in advanced cancers. Clones were read by immunoSEQ multiplex PCR, and TCRdb kept only the in-frame ones, dropping some. This sample carries about 45,000 clones, less than 90% of them seen once, and the ten largest clones take 5.1%. Source: CD4+ or CD8+ T cells sorted from blood, taken in a trial of the OX40 agonist ivuxolimab. Receptors originate from an adult with an advanced solid tumor such as melanoma, head and neck, liver or kidney cancer.

This chain joins TRBV5-6 and TRBJ2-5, with 9 bases identical to TRBD1. The CDR3 extends over 16 amino acids. J lost 0 bases, V lost 5 bases, and 8 bases had no gene match. In germline, CDR1 is SGHDT, CDR2 YYEEEE. In DNA, the CDR3 is TGTGCCAGCAGGAAGGGGACAGGGCCAAACCAAGAGACCCAGTACTTC. As protein: CASRKGTGPNQETQYF.

DNA for the CDR3: TGCGCCAGCAGCCAAGACGGCGACGGGATGGAGTACTTC. Its protein is CASSQDGDGMEYF. The V and J genes are TRBV4-1 and TRBJ2-7, with D possibly matching TRBD2 (5 bases). The V gene's germline CDR1 is MGHRA and CDR2 YSYEKL. CDR3 length: 13 amino acids. Deletions cut 0 bases from V and 11 bases from J, with 14 bases between.

This clone came up a few times. CDR3 sequence (DNA): TGTGCCAGCAGCGCGTGGGACAGGGTCGGTCAGCCCCAGCATTTT. This codes for CASSAWDRVGQPQHF. This chain uses TRBV5-6 with TRBJ1-5; TRBD1 agrees at 9 bases. The germline CDR1 and CDR2 sequences are SGHDT and YYEEEE. The CDR3 runs to 15 residues. Losses at the gene ends were 4 bases for V and 6 bases for J; bases not matched to a gene: 8.

The rearrangement uses TRBV9 and TRBJ2-3; 11 bases match TRBD2. CDR1 and CDR2 (germline): SGDLS, YYNGEE. The length of the CDR3 is 16 residues. Trimming took 3 bases from V and 2 from J; bases not matched to a gene: 5. DNA for the CDR3: TGTGCCAGCAGCGCCGGGACTAGCGGCCTCACAGATACGCAGTATTTT. Protein sequence: CASSAGTSGLTDTQYF.

The CDR3 DNA follows: TGTGCCAGTAGTGCTTCTAGCGGGGATCTAGATACGCAGTATTTT. Translation: CASSASSGDLDTQYF. This chain connects TRBV19 to TRBJ2-3; 9 bases map to TRBD2. The CDR3 consists of 15 residues. Trimming at V came to 5 bases and at J to 5 bases, leaving 8 bases not matched to a gene. Germline loops: CDR1 LNHDA, CDR2 SQIVND (reference sequence).

J is TRBJ1-2 and V is TRBV28; the match to TRBD1 covers 7 bases. The CDR3 length is 14 residues. CDR1 is MDHEN, CDR2 SYDVKM, per germline. With V trimmed by 6 bases and J by 4 bases, 8 bases remained unmatched. CDR3 nucleotides: TGTGCCAGCAGGATGGAGGGGGCCGGCTATGGCTACACCTTC. Translating gives CASRMEGAGYGYTF.

This clone was counted between two and nine times. The chain combines TRBV6-1 with TRBJ2-7; D perhaps matches TRBD1 (6 bases). The germline V gene has CDR1 MNHNS and CDR2 SASEGT. CDR3 length equals 12 residues. Trimming took 7 bases from V and 5 from J, leaving 12 bases between them. As DNA, the CDR3 is TGTGCCAGCACCCCGGACAGAAACGAGCAGTACTTC. This translates into CASTPDRNEQYF.

The chain uses TRBV30 and TRBJ1-1; D is unresolved. CDR3 length equals 11 residues. Trimming removed 2 bases from V and 3 bases from J, with 4 bases in between. Germline V gene sequence: CDR1 GTSNPN, CDR2 SVGIG (reference sequence). CDR3 in amino acids: CAWSTDTEAFF. CDR3 sequence (DNA): TGTGCCTGGAGTACAGACACTGAAGCTTTCTTT.

The chain carries TRBV18 and TRBJ2-5; TRBD2 aligns across 8 bases. Germline CDR1 KGHSH, CDR2 LQKENI. CDR3 length: 16 amino acids. V lost 2 bases, J lost 5 bases, and 10 bases stayed unmatched. CDR3 amino acids: CASSPRTSGPEETQYF. The CDR3, as DNA: TGTGCCAGCTCACCAAGAACTAGCGGTCCCGAGGAGACCCAGTACTTC.

The gene calls are TRBV5-1 and TRBJ1-1; D uncertain. The CDR3 is made up of 13 amino acids. Germline CDR1 reads SGHRS; CDR2 reads YFSETQ. The V and J ends lost 1 base and 6 bases respectively, with 10 bases between them. In DNA, the CDR3 is TGCGCCAGCAGCTTGCTAGGTCTGGCTGAAGCTTTCTTT. Its protein is CASSLLGLAEAFF. The variable domain in full, with the rest retrieved from reference TRBV5-1 and TRBJ1-1, is KAGVTQTPRYLIKTRGQQVTLSCSPISGHRSVSWYQQTPGQGLQFLFEYFSETQRNKGNFPGRFSGRQFSNSRSEMNVSTLELGDSALYLCASSLLGLAEAFFGQGTRLTVV.

The rearrangement links TRBV7-9 to TRBJ1-2, with a tentative D call TRBD1 (6 bases). The CDR3 sequence is 15 residues long. Germline assignment: CDR1 SEHNR and CDR2 FQNEAQ (reference sequence). Trimming shortened V by 5 bases and J by 7 bases, and 20 bases separated the two germline ends. CDR3 coding DNA: TGTGCCAGCAGCCGATCTGGACAGCCAGCAGGTGGCTACACCTTC. This codes for CASSRSGQPAGGYTF.

This CDR3 is CAWSVGAGGLETQYF. CDR3 DNA sequence: TGTGCCTGGAGTGTAGGAGCGGGAGGGCTAGAGACCCAGTACTTC. The rearrangement uses TRBV30 and TRBJ2-5, with 10 bases aligning to TRBD2. V was pared by 0 bases and J by 4 bases, with 5 bases of the junction left unmatched. The CDR3 has 15 residues. Germline V gene sequence: CDR1 GTSNPN, CDR2 SVGIG (reference sequence). The whole variable domain, remainder taken from reference TRBV30 and TRBJ2-5, is SQTIHQWPATLVQPVGSPLSLECTVEGTSNPNLYWYRQAAGRGLQLLFYSVGIGQISSEVPQNLSASRPQDRQFILSSKKLLLSDSGFYLCAWSVGAGGLETQYFGPGTRLLVL.

The CDR3 DNA sequence: TGTGCCAGCTCACCACGGGCAGGGATAACCTACGAGCAGTACTTC. Its protein is CASSPRAGITYEQYF. The chain joins TRBV18 to TRBJ2-7; D is perhaps TRBD1 (5 bases). CDR3 length: 15 amino acids. Trimming left V 1 base short and J 2 bases short, with 12 bases between. Germline assignment: CDR1 KGHSH and CDR2 LQKENI.

The rearrangement uses TRBV9 and TRBJ2-7; 10 bases align to TRBD1. Trimming cost V 3 bases and J 6 bases; bases outside gene matches: 0. This CDR3 has 12 residues. CDR1 is SGDLS, CDR2 YYNGEE, per germline. CDR3 region: CASSGDRGEQYF. The CDR3, as DNA: TGTGCCAGCAGCGGGGACAGGGGCGAGCAGTACTTC.

In its sample, this clone was seen once. This rearrangement joins TRBV2 to TRBJ2-5, with 7 bases that match TRBD1. Germline V CDR1 and CDR2: SNHLY, FYNNEI. Trimming at V came to 5 bases and at J to 7 bases, leaving 7 bases not matched to a gene. The CDR3 loop spans 13 amino acids. The DNA of the CDR3 is TGTGCCAGCAGTTCAACAGGGGATGGGACCCAGTACTTC. Translating gives CASSSTGDGTQYF.

The V and J genes are TRBV5-1 and TRBJ1-1; a possible D gene is TRBD1 (6 bases). The CDR3 runs 15 residues. Per the germline V gene, CDR1 is SGHRS and CDR2 is YFSETQ. V dropped 1 base and J dropped 4 bases, with 14 bases sitting between them. The CDR3 spells CASSLRGAGGTEAFF. The CDR3 DNA is TGCGCCAGCAGCTTGCGGGGGGCTGGGGGCACTGAAGCTTTCTTT.

This clone occurred a few times. The chain uses TRBV5-1 and TRBJ2-3, with 12 bases that match TRBD2. The trim removed 4 bases at V and 9 bases at J, leaving 9 bases unmatched. There are 15 residues in the CDR3. Germline V gives CDR1 SGHRS, CDR2 YFSETQ. CDR3 amino acids: CASSLSTSGSGTQYF. The CDR3 nucleotides read TGCGCCAGCAGCCTGTCGACTAGCGGGAGTGGCACGCAGTATTTT.

The chain combines TRBV11-2 with TRBJ2-2, with 9 nucleotides matching TRBD2. This CDR3 comprises 18 residues. J was trimmed by 5 bases and V by 4 bases; bases with no gene match: 14. Looked up from germline, CDR1 is SGHAT and CDR2 is FQNNGV. CDR3 sequence reads: CASSSPPREGLLTGELFF. The CDR3 DNA reads as TGTGCCAGCAGCTCCCCCCCGCGGGAGGGCCTGTTAACCGGGGAGCTGTTTTTT. The variable domain in full, completed from reference TRBV11-2 and TRBJ2-2, reads EAGVAQSPRYKIIEKRQSVAFWCNPISGHATLYWYQQILGQGPKLLIQFQNNGVVDDSQLPKDRFSAERLKGVDSTLKIQPAKLEDSAVYLCASSSPPREGLLTGELFFGEGSRLTVL.

The chain is built from TRBV30 and TRBJ2-7; possibly TRBD1 or TRBD2 for D (5 bases each). The V gene's germline CDR1 is GTSNPN and CDR2 SVGIG (reference sequence). This CDR3 contains 13 residues. V lost 3 bases and J 4 bases, leaving 13 bases between the germline ends. The CDR3 DNA reads TGTGCCTGGAGGTCGTACAGGAGGTACGAGCAGTACTTC. It encodes CAWRSYRRYEQYF. Complete variable domain (other parts from reference TRBV30 and TRBJ2-7): SQTIHQWPATLVQPVGSPLSLECTVEGTSNPNLYWYRQAAGRGLQLLFYSVGIGQISSEVPQNLSASRPQDRQFILSSKKLLLSDSGFYLCAWRSYRRYEQYFGPGTRLTVT.

This chain connects TRBV5-5 to TRBJ2-1, with 10 positions matching TRBD1. CDR1 and CDR2 (germline): SGHKS, YYEKEE (reference sequence). The CDR3 runs to 17 residues. V lost 5 bases and J lost 3; bases outside the gene matches: 11. The CDR3 loop reads CASSSGTGASSYNEQFF. CDR3 sequence (DNA): TGTGCCAGCAGTTCCGGGACAGGGGCCTCTAGCTACAATGAGCAGTTCTTC.

The rearrangement links TRBV6-6 to TRBJ1-5; the match to TRBD1 covers 7 bases. CDR3 size: 14 residues. Germline V lookup: CDR1 MNHNY, CDR2 SVGAGI (reference sequence). With 2 bases clipped from V and 4 bases from J, the junction kept 2 bases outside the gene matches. The chain's CDR3 is CASSYTGQNQPQHF. CDR3 sequence (DNA): TGTGCCAGCAGTTACACGGGACAGAATCAGCCCCAGCATTTT.

The genes are TRBV28 and TRBJ2-5; maybe TRBD2 (6 bases). V was pared by 6 bases and J by 0 bases, with 14 bases between. Germline lookup yields CDR1 MDHEN and CDR2 SYDVKM. The CDR3 consists of 15 residues. CDR3 protein: CASSHGGGYQETQYF. In DNA, the CDR3 is TGTGCCAGCAGCCATGGTGGGGGGTACCAAGAGACCCAGTACTTC.

V usage is TRBV28 and J usage is TRBJ1-2; 9 bases fit TRBD1. The V gene end was trimmed by 4 bases and the J gene end by 5 bases; junction bases not matched to a gene: 14. Germline CDR1 is MDHEN and CDR2 is SYDVKM. There are 17 residues in the CDR3. The CDR3 coding sequence is TGTGCCAGCAGTTGGGCCTCGACAGGGGGAGGGAGGTATGGCTACACCTTC. Residues: CASSWASTGGGRYGYTF.

This rearrangement joins TRBV7-9 to TRBJ2-2; D could derive from TRBD1 or TRBD2 (7 bases each). This CDR3 is built from 17 residues. Germline-derived CDR1 and CDR2 are SEHNR and FQNEAQ (reference sequence). Trimming removed 0 bases from V and 0 bases from J, with 11 bases in between. CDR3 DNA sequence: TGTGCCAGCAGCTTAGCGAGCGGGACAGCGAACACCGGGGAGCTGTTTTTT. Residues: CASSLASGTANTGELFF.

The V call is TRBV20-1, the J call TRBJ2-4, with D hard to call. V shed 6 bases and J shed 6 bases, with 9 bases lying between them. This CDR3 has 11 amino acids. From germline, CDR1 is DFQATT and CDR2 SNEGSKA (reference sequence). CDR3 in DNA: TGCAGTGCCACCCCCCTAAACATTCAGTACTTC. Translated, it gives CSATPLNIQYF.

The J gene is TRBJ2-7, the V gene TRBV4-3, with 10 bases that match TRBD1. Germline trimming cut 0 bases from V and 5 bases from J; bases unmatched to any gene: 7. The CDR3 covers 16 residues. Per the germline V gene, CDR1 is LGHNA and CDR2 is YSLEER. The CDR3 nucleotides read TGCGCCAGCAGCCAAGATCTGAGGACAGGGGGGAACGAGCAGTACTTC. Its protein product is CASSQDLRTGGNEQYF.

This clone appeared a few times. The chain links TRBV5-5 to TRBJ1-4, with D uncertain. This CDR3 contains 15 residues. V lost 0 bases, J lost 8 bases, and 14 bases lay in between. Germline V gives CDR1 SGHKS, CDR2 YYEKEE (reference sequence). The CDR3 reads CASSLEGTSEEKLFF. The CDR3 DNA reads TGTGCCAGCAGCTTGGAGGGCACCTCCGAAGAAAAACTGTTTTTT.

The rearrangement joins TRBV2 to TRBJ2-1, with D tentatively TRBD1 (6 bases). V lost 6 bases and J lost 1, with 7 bases in between. The length of the CDR3 is 13 residues. The germline V gene has CDR1 SNHLY and CDR2 FYNNEI. CDR3 protein: CASSGQSYNEQFF. The CDR3 coding sequence is TGTGCCAGCAGCGGACAGTCCTACAATGAGCAGTTCTTC.

The V and J genes are TRBV29-1 and TRBJ2-7, with 7 nucleotides matching TRBD1. The CDR3 runs 15 residues. The V gene's germline CDR1 is SQVTM and CDR2 ANQGSEA. The J segment lost 3 bases and the V segment lost 6 bases, leaving 14 bases of the junction unmatched. CDR3 in amino acids: CSVKMTGSGNYEQYF. DNA of the CDR3: TGCAGCGTCAAAATGACAGGGAGTGGGAACTACGAGCAGTACTTC.